This TCR beta chain was identified during a study of T-cell memory formation after mild COVID-19. With respect to this clonotype: Antigen specificity is unknown.

V was trimmed by 2 bases and J by 2 bases, leaving 6 bases between them. The germline V gene has CDR1 SNHLY and CDR2 FYNNEI. The CDR3 has 13 residues. Study findings and constraints: From day 15 to 85, contracting clones were balanced between CD4 and CD8, whereas later expanders leaned toward CD4+. Pre-infection memory contained some responding clones, which suggested that cross-reactive memory had joined. CD4+ contracting clones were mainly CM and EM; CD8+ ones, EMRA. Nothing showed for sure that second-wave clones peaking on day 37 were SARS-CoV-2 specific.

TCRdb analysed the 5' RACE reads with MiXCR anew, one entry per CDR3 protein. The sample contains about 500,000 distinct CDR3 sequences, roughly 22% of which appear only once. V gene TRBV2 combines with J gene TRBJ1-1; D remains unclear. The sequencing input was PBMCs or a T cell subset sorted from them (not recorded which). The receptor's source is an adult woman who had mild COVID-19 (a few samples of this study predate the infection). Cell type and time point are not known. The CDR3 DNA reads as TGTGCCAGCAGTGAAAAGGGCAACACTGAAGCTTTCTTT. The encoded protein is CASSEKGNTEAFF.